In its sample, the clone carrying this T cell receptor beta chain was seen many times. Its antigen is undetermined. This specimen comes from a study of CD8+CD57+ T cells in acquired aplastic anemia. Study-wide results and limits: Around 29 shared CD8+ CDR3s appeared highly expressed within patients' immunodominant clones.

Before being chosen for sequencing, patients had shown CD8+CD57+ cell expansion by flow cytometry. Genomic DNA was employed as the template in profiling TCR beta VDJ and CDR3. Each CDR3 protein gets one entry after TCRdb re-called the reads with MiXCR. The data contain around 160,000 distinct CDR3 sequences, around 50% of them seen just once; the ten biggest clones take up approximately 2.9%. The receptor was isolated from a human donor with aplastic anemia. Material: sorted CD4+, CD8+, or CD8+CD57+ T cells (not recorded which) from PBMCs.

The CDR3 sequence is CASSAYGTEAFF. CDR3 nucleotides: TGTGCCAGTAGTGCATATGGCACTGAAGCTTTCTTT. This chain joins TRBV19 and TRBJ1-1; D remains unclear. Trimming pared 5 bases from V and 4 bases from J, leaving 8 bases between. This CDR3 is 12 amino acids long. Germline loops: CDR1 LNHDA, CDR2 SQIVND (reference sequence). Using reference TRBV19 and TRBJ1-1 for the parts outside the CDR3, the full variable domain is DGGITQSPKYLFRKEGQNVTLSCEQNLNHDAMYWYRQDPGQGLRLIYYSQIVNDFQKGDIAEGYSVSREKKESFPLTVTSAQKNPTAFYLCASSAYGTEAFFGQGTRLTVV.